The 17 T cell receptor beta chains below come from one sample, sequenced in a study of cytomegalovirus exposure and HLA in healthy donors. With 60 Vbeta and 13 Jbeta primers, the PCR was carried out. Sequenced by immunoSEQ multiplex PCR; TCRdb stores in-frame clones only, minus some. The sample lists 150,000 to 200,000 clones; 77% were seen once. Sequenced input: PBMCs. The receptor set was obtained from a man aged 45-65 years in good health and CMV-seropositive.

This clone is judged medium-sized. DNA for the CDR3: TGTGCCAGCAGCTTTCATATCAGGGGTGCTAGTTCACCCCTCCACTTT. Its translation is CASSFHIRGASSPLHF. The gene calls are TRBV7-9 and TRBJ1-6; D possibly corresponds to TRBD1 (6 bases). Germline V lookup: CDR1 SEHNR, CDR2 FQNEAQ (reference sequence). The CDR3 contains 16 residues. V lost 3 bases and J 9 bases, leaving 18 bases between the germline ends.

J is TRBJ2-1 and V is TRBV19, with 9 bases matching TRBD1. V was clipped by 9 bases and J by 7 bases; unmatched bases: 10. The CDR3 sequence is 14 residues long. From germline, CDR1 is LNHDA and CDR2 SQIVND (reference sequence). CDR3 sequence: CASWTGVGGNEQFF. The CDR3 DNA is TGTGCCAGCTGGACAGGGGTTGGTGGAAATGAGCAGTTCTTC.

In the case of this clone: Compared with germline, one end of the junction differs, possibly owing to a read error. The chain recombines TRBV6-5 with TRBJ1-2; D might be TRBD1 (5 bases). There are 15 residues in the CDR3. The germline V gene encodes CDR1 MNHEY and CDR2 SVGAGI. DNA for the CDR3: TGTGCCAGCAGTTATGGTGCAGGGTCCCCCTATGGCTACTCCTTC. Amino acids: CASSYGAGSPYGYSF.

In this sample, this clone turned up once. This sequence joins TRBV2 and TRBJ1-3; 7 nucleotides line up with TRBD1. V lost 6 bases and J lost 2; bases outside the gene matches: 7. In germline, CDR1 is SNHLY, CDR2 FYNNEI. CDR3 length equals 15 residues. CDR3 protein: CASSGQGVAGNTIYF. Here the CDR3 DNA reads TGTGCCAGCAGCGGTCAGGGGGTGGCTGGAAACACCATATATTTT. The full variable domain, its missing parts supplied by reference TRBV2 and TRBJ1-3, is EPEVTQTPSHQVTQMGQEVILRCVPISNHLYFYWYRQILGQKVEFLVSFYNNEISEKSEIFDDQFSVERPDGSNFTLKIRSTKLEDSAMYFCASSGQGVAGNTIYFGEGSWLTVV.

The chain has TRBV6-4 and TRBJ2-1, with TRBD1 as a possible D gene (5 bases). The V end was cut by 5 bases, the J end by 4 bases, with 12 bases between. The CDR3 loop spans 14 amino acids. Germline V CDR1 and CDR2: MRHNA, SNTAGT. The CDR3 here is CASSQGSGYNEQFF. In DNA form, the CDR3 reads TGTGCCAGCAGTCAGGGTTCCGGGTACAATGAGCAGTTCTTC.

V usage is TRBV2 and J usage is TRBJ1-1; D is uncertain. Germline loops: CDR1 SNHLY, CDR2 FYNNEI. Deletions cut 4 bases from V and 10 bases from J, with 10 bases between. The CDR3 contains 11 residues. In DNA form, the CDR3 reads TGTGCCAGCAGTGGTGACACATCAGCTTTCTTT. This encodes CASSGDTSAFF.

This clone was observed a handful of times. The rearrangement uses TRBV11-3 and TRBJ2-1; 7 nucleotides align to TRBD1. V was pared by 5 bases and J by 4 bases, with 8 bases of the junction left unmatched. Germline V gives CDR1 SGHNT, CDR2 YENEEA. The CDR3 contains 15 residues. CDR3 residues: CASSHRGQSYNEQFF. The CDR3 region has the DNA TGTGCCAGCAGCCACAGGGGACAGAGTTACAATGAGCAGTTCTTC. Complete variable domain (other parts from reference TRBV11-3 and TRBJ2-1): EAGVVQSPRYKIIEKKQPVAFWCNPISGHNTLYWYLQNLGQGPELLIRYENEEAVDDSQLPKDRFSAERLKGVDSTLKIQPAELGDSAVYLCASSHRGQSYNEQFFGPGTRLTVL.

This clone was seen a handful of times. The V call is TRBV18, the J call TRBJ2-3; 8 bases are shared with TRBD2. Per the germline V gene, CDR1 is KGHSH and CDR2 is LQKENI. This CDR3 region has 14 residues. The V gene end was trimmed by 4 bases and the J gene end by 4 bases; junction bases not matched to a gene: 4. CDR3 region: CASSQTGGADTQYF. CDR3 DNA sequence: TGTGCCAGCTCACAAACCGGGGGGGCAGATACGCAGTATTTT.

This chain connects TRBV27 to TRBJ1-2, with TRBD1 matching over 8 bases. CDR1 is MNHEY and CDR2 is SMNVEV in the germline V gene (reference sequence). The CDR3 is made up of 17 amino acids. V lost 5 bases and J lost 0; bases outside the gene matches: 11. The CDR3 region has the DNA TGTGCCAGCAGTCTCTTGGGTGGGACAGGAACTAACTATGGCTACACCTTC. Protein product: CASSLLGGTGTNYGYTF.

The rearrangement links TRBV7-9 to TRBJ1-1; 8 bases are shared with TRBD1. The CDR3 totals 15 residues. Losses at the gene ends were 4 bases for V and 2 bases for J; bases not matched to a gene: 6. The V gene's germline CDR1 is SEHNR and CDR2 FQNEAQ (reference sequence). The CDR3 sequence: CASSSSQGANTEAFF. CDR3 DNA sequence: TGTGCCAGCAGCTCTTCCCAGGGGGCTAACACTGAAGCTTTCTTT.

CDR3 residues: CASSFGQFRTDTQYF. The DNA for the CDR3 is TGCGCCAGCAGCTTTGGACAGTTTCGCACAGATACGCAGTATTTT. This chain links TRBV5-1 with TRBJ2-3; D is possibly TRBD1 (6 bases). The CDR3 has 15 amino acids. Germline loops: CDR1 SGHRS, CDR2 YFSETQ. The germline V and J ends were trimmed by 2 bases and 1 base, with 11 bases remaining between them. The full variable domain, with the rest looked up from reference TRBV5-1 and TRBJ2-3, is KAGVTQTPRYLIKTRGQQVTLSCSPISGHRSVSWYQQTPGQGLQFLFEYFSETQRNKGNFPGRFSGRQFSNSRSEMNVSTLELGDSALYLCASSFGQFRTDTQYFGPGTRLTVL.

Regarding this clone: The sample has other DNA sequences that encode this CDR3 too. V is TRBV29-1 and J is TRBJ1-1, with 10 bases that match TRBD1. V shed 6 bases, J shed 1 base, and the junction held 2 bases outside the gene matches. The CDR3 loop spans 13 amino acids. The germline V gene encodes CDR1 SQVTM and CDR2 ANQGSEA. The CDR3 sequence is CSVRTGGNTEAFF. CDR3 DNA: TGCAGCGTAAGGACAGGGGGGAACACTGAAGCTTTCTTT.

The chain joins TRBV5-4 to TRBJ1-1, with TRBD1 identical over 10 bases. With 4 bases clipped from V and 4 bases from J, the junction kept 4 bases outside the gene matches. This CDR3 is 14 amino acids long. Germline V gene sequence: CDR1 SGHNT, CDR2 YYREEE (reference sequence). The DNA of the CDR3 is TGTGCCAGCAGCCTCGGACAGGGGGGCACTGAAGCTTTCTTT. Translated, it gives CASSLGQGGTEAFF. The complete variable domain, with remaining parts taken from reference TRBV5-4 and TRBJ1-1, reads ETGVTQSPTHLIKTRGQQVTLRCSSQSGHNTVSWYQQALGQGPQFIFQYYREEENGRGNFPPRFSGLQFPNYSSELNVNALELDDSALYLCASSLGQGGTEAFFGQGTRLTVV.

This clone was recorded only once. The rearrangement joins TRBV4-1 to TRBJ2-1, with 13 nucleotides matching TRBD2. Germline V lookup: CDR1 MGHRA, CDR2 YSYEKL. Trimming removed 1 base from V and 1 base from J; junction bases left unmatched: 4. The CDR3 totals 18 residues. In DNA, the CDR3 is TGCGCCAGCAGCCAAGGGACTAGCGGGGGAAGATCCTACAATGAGCAGTTCTTC. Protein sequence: CASSQGTSGGRSYNEQFF.

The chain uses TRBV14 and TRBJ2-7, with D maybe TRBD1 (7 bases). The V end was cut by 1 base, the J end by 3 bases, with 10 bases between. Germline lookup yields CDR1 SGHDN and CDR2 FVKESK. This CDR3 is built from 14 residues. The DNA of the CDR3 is TGTGCCAGCAGCCAAGCCAGGGGGGTCTACGAGCAGTACTTC. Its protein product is CASSQARGVYEQYF.

CDR3 region: CASSEMGQGGSPQHF. CDR3 DNA sequence: TGTGCCAGCAGTGAAATGGGACAGGGGGGATCGCCCCAGCATTTT. The J gene is TRBJ1-5, the V gene TRBV2; 11 bases fit TRBD1. The CDR3 is made up of 15 amino acids. V shed 2 bases, J shed 9 bases, and the junction held 6 bases outside the gene matches. Germline V lookup: CDR1 SNHLY, CDR2 FYNNEI.

CDR3 sequence: CASSQEVGGWGNQPQHF. The DNA of the CDR3 is TGTGCCAGCAGCCAAGAGGTGGGGGGATGGGGCAATCAGCCCCAGCATTTT. The chain couples TRBV4-2 to TRBJ1-5; perhaps TRBD1 as D (5 bases). The CDR3 length is 17 residues. V was trimmed by 0 bases and J by 2 bases, leaving 14 bases between them. The V gene's germline CDR1 is LGHNA and CDR2 YNFKEQ.